Below, 23 T cell receptor beta chains from the same sample are listed, as sequenced in a study of response to subunit inactivated influenza vaccine. TCRdb called the RT-PCR reads again in MiXCR, with one record for every CDR3 protein. Of 500,000 or so distinct CDR3 sequences detected, more than 15% appear once; the ten largest clones hold over 2.5%. This specimen consisted of CD4+ T cells sorted from PBMCs, obtained less than 30 months after vaccination. These receptors were collected from a man between 50 and 69 years old who received an inactivated influenza vaccine.

This clonotype was picked up a small number of times. This chain joins TRBV12-3 or TRBV12-4 and TRBJ1-2; no clear D gene. This CDR3 region has 11 residues. V was clipped by 6 bases and J by 4 bases, with 6 bases between them. Here the CDR3 reads CASSSTYGYTF. Written as DNA, the CDR3 is TGTGCCAGCAGCAGTACCTATGGCTACACCTTC.

The rearrangement uses TRBV12-3 or TRBV12-4 and TRBJ2-1, with 10 nucleotides matching TRBD2. The CDR3 loop spans 15 amino acids. Trimming took 1 base from V and 9 from J; bases not matched to a gene: 6. CDR3 region: CASSLGLAGVTEQFF. CDR3 nucleotides: TGTGCCAGCAGTTTAGGCCTAGCGGGAGTGACTGAGCAGTTCTTC.

The chain joins TRBV7-8 to TRBJ1-3, with 9 bases fitting TRBD1. The CDR3 length is 17 residues. J was trimmed by 0 bases and V by 1 base; bases with no gene match: 4. In germline, CDR1 is SGHVS, CDR2 FQNEAQ. CDR3 region: CASSLGGTGISGNTIYF. CDR3 DNA sequence: TGTGCCAGCAGCTTAGGTGGGACAGGGATCTCTGGAAACACCATATATTTT.

This clonotype was detected a few times. The J gene is TRBJ2-1, the V gene TRBV15; a weak D match, TRBD2 (6 bases). The CDR3 spans 15 residues. Between the trimmed V and J ends, which lost 1 base and 7 bases, there was a span of 14 bases. Germline CDR1 is LNHNV and CDR2 is YYDKDF (reference sequence). CDR3 amino acids: CATSRVRGWQNEQFF. In DNA, the CDR3 is TGTGCCACCAGCAGAGTGCGGGGATGGCAAAATGAGCAGTTCTTC. The whole variable domain, filled in from reference TRBV15 and TRBJ2-1, reads DAMVIQNPRYQVTQFGKPVTLSCSQTLNHNVMYWYQQKSSQAPKLLFHYYDKDFNNEADTPDNFQSRRPNTSFCFLDIRSPGLGDTAMYLCATSRVRGWQNEQFFGPGTRLTVL.

This rearrangement joins TRBV20-1 to TRBJ2-1, with a possible D match to TRBD2 (6 bases). The CDR3 runs 14 residues. Germline loops: CDR1 DFQATT, CDR2 SNEGSKA (reference sequence). Trimming pared 5 bases from V and 0 bases from J, leaving 11 bases between. In DNA form, the CDR3 reads TGCAGTGCTGCCGGGACTCACTCCTACAATGAGCAGTTCTTC. Protein product: CSAAGTHSYNEQFF.

This clonotype was observed at least ten times. The V call is TRBV12-3 or TRBV12-4, the J call TRBJ2-3, with 12 bases lining up with TRBD2. This CDR3 spans 15 amino acids. J was trimmed by 4 bases and V by 5 bases; bases with no gene match: 4. CDR3 amino acids: CASSPSGGAADTQYF. The CDR3 nucleotides read TGTGCCAGCAGTCCTAGCGGGGGGGCGGCAGATACGCAGTATTTT.

The table lists this clonotype with a count of one. The chain carries TRBV20-1 and TRBJ2-7, with D perhaps TRBD1 or TRBD2 (5 bases each). CDR1 is DFQATT, CDR2 SNEGSKA, per germline (reference sequence). The CDR3 has 19 amino acids. The V end was cut by 3 bases, the J end by 0 bases, with 27 bases between. The DNA of the CDR3 is TGCAGTGCTAGGGGCGCCGGGACGGACCGATACTCCAGCTCCTACGAGCAGTACTTC. It yields the protein CSARGAGTDRYSSSYEQYF.

The chain has TRBV4-2 and TRBJ1-1; D remains unclear. The V end lost 0 bases, the J end lost 4 bases, and 12 bases lay between the germline ends. The CDR3 length is 15 residues. Germline loops: CDR1 LGHNA, CDR2 YNFKEQ. The CDR3 loop reads CASSQDSLAVTEAFF. The CDR3 DNA follows: TGTGCCAGCAGCCAAGATTCCCTGGCAGTCACTGAAGCTTTCTTT.

J is TRBJ2-5 and V is TRBV27, with D possibly TRBD1 on 5 matching bases. Trimming shortened V by 3 bases and J by 4 bases, and 12 bases separated the two germline ends. The germline V gene encodes CDR1 MNHEY and CDR2 SMNVEV (reference sequence). The CDR3 has 14 amino acids. The CDR3 nucleotides are TGTGCCAGCAGTTTCCTCGACAGTTCAGAGACCCAGTACTTC. Its protein is CASSFLDSSETQYF.

The CDR3 nucleotides are TGTGCCACCAGGAGTCCTAATGAGCAGTTCTTC. This gives the protein CATRSPNEQFF. V is TRBV10-3 and J is TRBJ2-1, with unresolved D. Trimming removed 10 bases at V and 7 bases at J, with 11 bases between. Germline V gene lookup returns CDR1 ENHRY and CDR2 SYGVKD. The CDR3 contains 11 residues.

V and J are TRBV3-1 and TRBJ1-4, with unresolved D. Trimming removed 6 bases from V and 6 bases from J, with 11 bases in between. Germline V gives CDR1 LGHDT, CDR2 YNNKEL (reference sequence). The CDR3 runs to 13 residues. CDR3 region: CASSARVDEKLFF. CDR3 DNA sequence: TGTGCCAGCAGTGCAAGGGTGGATGAAAAACTGTTTTTT.

This clonotype was detected only a few times. This rearrangement joins TRBV20-1 to TRBJ2-1; D is ambiguous. Looked up from germline, CDR1 is DFQATT and CDR2 is SNEGSKA (reference sequence). CDR3 length: 11 residues. V lost 6 bases to trimming and J lost 2 bases, with 5 bases between them. CDR3 DNA sequence: TGCAGTGCCGGAACCTACAATGAGCAGTTCTTC. Its translation is CSAGTYNEQFF.

This clonotype was seen a few times. This chain joins TRBV4-1 and TRBJ2-3, with no clear D. Germline V CDR1 and CDR2: MGHRA, YSYEKL. V was shortened by 0 bases and J by 0 bases, with 13 bases between the two germline ends. The CDR3 is made up of 17 amino acids. CDR3 sequence reads: CASSQDRATSSTDTQYF. DNA for the CDR3: TGCGCCAGCAGCCAAGATAGGGCGACCTCTAGCACAGATACGCAGTATTTT.

The V and J genes are TRBV2 and TRBJ1-5, with D hard to call. Germline V gene sequence: CDR1 SNHLY, CDR2 FYNNEI. Trimming pared 4 bases from V and 5 bases from J, leaving 9 bases between. This CDR3 comprises 13 residues. CDR3 residues: CASSGRVYQPQHF. The CDR3 DNA reads TGTGCCAGCAGTGGAAGGGTCTATCAGCCCCAGCATTTT.

The J gene is TRBJ2-7, the V gene TRBV5-1; maybe TRBD1 (6 bases). The CDR3 covers 16 residues. CDR1 and CDR2 (germline): SGHRS, YFSETQ. V shed 0 bases and J shed 5 bases, with 18 bases lying between them. The CDR3 DNA is TGCGCCAGCAGCTTGGTCTCGCAGGGGAGTAGCAACGAGCAGTACTTC. It encodes CASSLVSQGSSNEQYF.

The rearrangement uses TRBV5-1 and TRBJ2-2; D ambiguous. Germline-derived CDR1 and CDR2 are SGHRS and YFSETQ. The CDR3 spans 12 residues. V gave up 3 bases and J gave up 2 bases, with 2 bases separating them. The CDR3 region has the DNA TGCGCCAGCAGCTACAACACCGGGGAGCTGTTTTTT. Its protein is CASSYNTGELFF.

J is TRBJ2-2 and V is TRBV6-5; D ambiguous. The ends were cut back, 2 bases at V and 1 base at J, with 5 bases in the middle. The germline gives CDR1 MNHEY, CDR2 SVGAGI. CDR3 length: 14 residues. CDR3 amino acids: CASSYNRNTGELFF. CDR3 nucleotides: TGTGCCAGCAGTTACAACAGGAACACCGGGGAGCTGTTTTTT.

V gene TRBV18 combines with J gene TRBJ2-1; D call uncertain. Germline values: CDR1 KGHSH, CDR2 LQKENI. V was shortened by 1 base and J by 8 bases, with 15 bases between the two germline ends. The length of the CDR3 is 15 residues. This chain's CDR3 is CASSPLIDPSHEQFF. DNA of the CDR3: TGTGCCAGCTCACCACTTATTGACCCGTCTCATGAGCAGTTCTTC. Looking up the rest from reference TRBV18 and TRBJ2-1 gives the full variable domain: NAGVMQNPRHLVRRRGQEARLRCSPMKGHSHVYWYRQLPEEGLKFMVYLQKENIIDESGMPKERFSAEFPKEGPSILRIQQVVRGDSAAYFCASSPLIDPSHEQFFGPGTRLTVL.

This clonotype was counted ten times or more. CDR3: CASSSTSGRATNTGELFF. CDR3 nucleotide sequence: TGTGCCAGCAGCTCTACTAGCGGGAGGGCCACGAACACCGGGGAGCTGTTTTTT. The V call is TRBV5-6, the J call TRBJ2-2, with 13 bases identical to TRBD2. After removal of 3 bases from V and 0 bases from J, the junction contained 5 bases not matched to a gene. The CDR3 contains 18 residues. Germline lookup yields CDR1 SGHDT and CDR2 YYEEEE.

The rearrangement joins TRBV4-2 to TRBJ2-1; TRBD1 might be the D (6 bases). The CDR3 covers 15 residues. Germline CDR1 reads LGHNA; CDR2 reads YNFKEQ. The germline V and J ends were trimmed by 3 bases and 6 bases, with 15 bases remaining between them. CDR3 DNA sequence: TGTGCCAGCAGCCACTCGGGACAAGGGGCCAATGAGCAGTTCTTC. It is translated as CASSHSGQGANEQFF.

The table lists this clonotype with many counts. The chain links TRBV28 to TRBJ2-2; TRBD1 matches 9 bases. This CDR3 region has 16 residues. Per germline, CDR1 MDHEN and CDR2 SYDVKM. J gave up 4 bases and V 3 bases, and 6 bases lay outside the gene matches. The CDR3 bases are TGTGCCAGCAGTTTGGCGACAGGGGGAGGCACCGGGGAGCTGTTTTTT. Its protein product is CASSLATGGGTGELFF. The complete variable domain, with remaining parts taken from reference TRBV28 and TRBJ2-2, reads DVKVTQSSRYLVKRTGEKVFLECVQDMDHENMFWYRQDPGLGLRLIYFSYDVKMKEKGDIPEGYSVSREKKERFSLILESASTNQTSMYLCASSLATGGGTGELFFGEGSRLTVL.

This clonotype was counted between two and nine times. The chain joins TRBV29-1 to TRBJ1-2, with D unclear. Trimming shortened V by 1 base and J by 4 bases, and 13 bases separated the two germline ends. In germline, CDR1 is SQVTM, CDR2 ANQGSEA. This CDR3 has 14 residues. In DNA form, the CDR3 reads TGCAGCGTTGAAGGCTTTCGAGATTCCTATGGCTACACCTTC. Amino acid sequence: CSVEGFRDSYGYTF.

This clonotype occurred a few times. This rearrangement joins TRBV20-1 to TRBJ1-4; TRBD1 is a possible D gene (6 bases). V was clipped by 3 bases and J by 10 bases, with 27 bases between them. Per the germline V gene, CDR1 is DFQATT and CDR2 is SNEGSKA (reference sequence). This CDR3 comprises 17 residues. CDR3 sequence (DNA): TGCAGTGCTAGGGGGGTCCGGGACACCCAGTGGGTGGGAAAACTGTTTTTT. Residues: CSARGVRDTQWVGKLFF.